This T cell receptor beta chain was sequenced during a study of T-cell reconstitution after alpha-beta-depleted transplantation in children. In its sample, this clonotype was seen a few times. Unique molecular identifiers tagged the TCRbeta library. TCRdb re-called the PCR reads with MiXCR, one entry per CDR3 protein. The data contain over 150,000 distinct CDR3 sequences, roughly 15% of them singletons. The receptor was derived from a human donor who donated a stem cell graft to a child with acute lymphoblastic leukemia. This sample comprised PBMCs from the stem cell graft donor, obtained from the stem cell graft.

CDR3 sequence reads: CSASPGGLHSTDTQYF. The CDR3 nucleotides read TGCAGTGCTTCCCCCGGGGGCCTTCATAGCACAGATACGCAGTATTTT. The rearrangement joins TRBV20-1 to TRBJ2-3; the D gene could be TRBD1 or TRBD2 (6 bases each). The germline gives CDR1 DFQATT, CDR2 SNEGSKA (reference sequence). The CDR3 contains 16 residues. V was clipped by 5 bases and J by 0 bases, with 18 bases between them.